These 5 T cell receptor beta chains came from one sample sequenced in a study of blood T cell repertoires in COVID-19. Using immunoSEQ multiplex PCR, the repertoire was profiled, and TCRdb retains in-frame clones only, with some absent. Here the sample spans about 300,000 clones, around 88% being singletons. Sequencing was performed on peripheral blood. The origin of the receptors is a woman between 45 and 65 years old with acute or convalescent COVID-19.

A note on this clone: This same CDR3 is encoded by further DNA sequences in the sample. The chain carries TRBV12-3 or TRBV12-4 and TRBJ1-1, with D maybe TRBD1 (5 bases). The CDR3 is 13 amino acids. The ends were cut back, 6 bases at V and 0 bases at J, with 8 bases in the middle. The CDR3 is CASRGQLNTEAFF. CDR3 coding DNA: TGTGCCAGCAGGGGGCAGCTGAACACTGAAGCTTTCTTT.

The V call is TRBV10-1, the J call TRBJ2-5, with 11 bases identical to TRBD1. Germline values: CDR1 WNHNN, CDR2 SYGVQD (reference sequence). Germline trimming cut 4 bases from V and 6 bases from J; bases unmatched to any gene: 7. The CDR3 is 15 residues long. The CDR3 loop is CASSGGTGGLQTQYF. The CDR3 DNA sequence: TGCGCCAGCAGTGGGGGGACAGGGGGACTCCAGACCCAGTACTTC.

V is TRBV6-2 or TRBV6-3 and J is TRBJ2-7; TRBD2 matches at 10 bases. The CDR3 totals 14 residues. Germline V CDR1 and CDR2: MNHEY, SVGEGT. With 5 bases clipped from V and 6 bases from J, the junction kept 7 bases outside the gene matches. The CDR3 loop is CASSDSGRYGEQYF. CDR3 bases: TGTGCCAGCAGTGATAGCGGGAGGTACGGCGAGCAGTACTTC.

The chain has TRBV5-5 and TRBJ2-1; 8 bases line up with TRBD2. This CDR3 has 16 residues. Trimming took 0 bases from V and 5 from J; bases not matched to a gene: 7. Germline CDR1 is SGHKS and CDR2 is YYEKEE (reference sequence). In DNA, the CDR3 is TGTGCCAGCAGCTTGGTTCTGCGGGGGGCCCACAATGAGCAGTTCTTC. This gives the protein CASSLVLRGAHNEQFF.

The CDR3 nucleotides are TGTGCCAGCAGCTTGGACAGCTATTACTATGGCTACACCTTC. It translates to CASSLDSYYYGYTF. V usage is TRBV7-9 and J usage is TRBJ1-2, with D tentatively TRBD1 (6 bases). V was trimmed by 3 bases and J by 3 bases, leaving 11 bases between them. This CDR3 is 14 amino acids long. Germline V gene data show CDR1 as SEHNR and CDR2 as FQNEAQ (reference sequence).